The 4 T cell receptor beta chains listed next were all sequenced from one sample in a study of blood T cell repertoires in COVID-19. Libraries were prepared by immunoSEQ multiplex PCR; TCRdb keeps only in-frame clonotypes and omits some of them. The sample gives around 360,000 clones, around 87% of which show up once; about 10% is in the top ten. Sequenced material: peripheral blood. The receptors were sampled from a woman aged 25 to 39 with COVID-19, enrolled during active disease.

The chain couples TRBV10-2 to TRBJ1-2; 9 bases are a match to TRBD1. The CDR3 consists of 13 residues. Germline assignment: CDR1 WSHSY and CDR2 SAAADI. V lost 6 bases and J lost 7; bases outside the gene matches: 6. The CDR3 here is CASRSGTGSGYTF. The DNA for the CDR3 is TGCGCCAGCAGATCCGGGACAGGGTCTGGCTACACCTTC.

The chain uses TRBV7-6 and TRBJ2-2; TRBD2 matches 8 bases. The length of the CDR3 is 14 residues. Germline assignment: CDR1 SGHVS and CDR2 FNYEAQ. Trimming cost V 5 bases and J 7 bases; bases outside gene matches: 6. The CDR3 sequence is CASSPRLAGGELFF. DNA of the CDR3: TGTGCCAGCAGCCCGCGGCTAGCGGGCGGGGAGCTGTTTTTT. Based on the CDR3 plus reference TRBV7-6 and TRBJ2-2, the full variable domain is GAGVSQSPRYKVTKRGQDVALRCDPISGHVSLYWYRQALGQGPEFLTYFNYEAQQDKSGLPNDRFSAERPEGSISTLTIQRTEQRDSAMYRCASSPRLAGGELFFGEGSRLTVL.

In DNA form, the CDR3 reads TGTGCCAGCAGTTTTTTAAGCCTCGGGACAGAGGTTCAGCCCCAGCATTTT. Its protein product is CASSFLSLGTEVQPQHF. The rearrangement joins TRBV28 to TRBJ1-5, with TRBD1 matching over 7 bases. The CDR3 length is 17 residues. V lost 3 bases, J lost 6 bases, and 14 bases stayed unmatched. Germline CDR1 and CDR2: MDHEN and SYDVKM.

The chain uses TRBV9 and TRBJ1-3; the D is unclear. Trimming shortened V by 4 bases and J by 0 bases, and 8 bases separated the two germline ends. Germline CDR1 is SGDLS and CDR2 is YYNGEE. The CDR3 sequence is 14 residues long. The CDR3 DNA is TGTGCCAGCAGCCCCTACAGCTCTGGAAACACCATATATTTT. Protein: CASSPYSSGNTIYF. The whole variable domain, remainder taken from reference TRBV9 and TRBJ1-3, is DSGVTQTPKHLITATGQRVTLRCSPRSGDLSVYWYQQSLDQGLQFLIQYYNGEERAKGNILERFSAQQFPDLHSELNLSSLELGDSALYFCASSPYSSGNTIYFGEGSWLTVV.